The entry below gives a single TCR beta chain sequence along with its context. The antigen remains undetermined. CDR3 length: 15 amino acids. Losses at the gene ends were 4 bases for V and 2 bases for J; bases not matched to a gene: 5. In germline, CDR1 is SGHNT, CDR2 YYREEE (reference sequence). Sequencing used immunoSEQ multiplex PCR; TCRdb keeps in-frame clones, though not all of them. This sample has about 120,000 clones, with around 93% found just once. This sample was included in a study of T cell responses to AZD1222 COVID-19 vaccine. General study results and limits: Regions left unmutated in variants are reportedly the target of nearly half of spike-specific TCRs.

This TCR was sampled from an adult in good health. The sequenced sample was peripheral blood, obtained on day 0 of AZD1222 vaccination. The genes are TRBV5-4 and TRBJ2-7; 11 nucleotides agree with TRBD2. CDR3 nucleotide sequence: TGTGCCAGCAGCCCGACTAGCGGGGCTGCCTACGAGCAGTACTTC. It specifies CASSPTSGAAYEQYF.